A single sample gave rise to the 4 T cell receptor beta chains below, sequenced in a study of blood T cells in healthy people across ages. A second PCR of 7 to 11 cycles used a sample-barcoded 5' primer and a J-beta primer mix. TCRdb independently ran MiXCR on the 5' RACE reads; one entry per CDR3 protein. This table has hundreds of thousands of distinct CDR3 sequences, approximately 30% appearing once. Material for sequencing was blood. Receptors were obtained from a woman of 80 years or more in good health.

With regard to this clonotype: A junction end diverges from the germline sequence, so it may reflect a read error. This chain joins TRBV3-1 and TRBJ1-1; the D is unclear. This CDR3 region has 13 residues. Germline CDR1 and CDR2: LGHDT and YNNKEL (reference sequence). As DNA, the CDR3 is TGTGCCAGCAGCCAAGGACTGTACACTGAAACTTTCTTT. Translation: CASSQGLYTETFF.

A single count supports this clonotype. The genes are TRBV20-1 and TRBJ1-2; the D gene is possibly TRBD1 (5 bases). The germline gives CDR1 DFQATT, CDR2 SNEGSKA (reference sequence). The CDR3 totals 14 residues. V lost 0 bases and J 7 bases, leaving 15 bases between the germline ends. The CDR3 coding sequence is TGCAGTGCTAGAGATCCCGCGGGGGTTTCTGGCTACACCTTC. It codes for CSARDPAGVSGYTF.

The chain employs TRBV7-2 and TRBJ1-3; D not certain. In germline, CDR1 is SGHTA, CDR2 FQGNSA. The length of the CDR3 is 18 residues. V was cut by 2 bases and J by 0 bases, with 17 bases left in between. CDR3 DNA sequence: TGTGCCAGCAGCTTATTCACCCGCACGGGAAGCTCTGGAAACACCATATATTTT. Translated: CASSLFTRTGSSGNTIYF.

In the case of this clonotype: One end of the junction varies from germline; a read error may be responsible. CDR3 DNA: TGCGGTGCTAGGGACGGACGGGGCCCCAATGGCTACACCTTC. Residues: CGARDGRGPNGYTF. The chain carries TRBV20-1 and TRBJ1-2; possibly TRBD1 for D (5 bases). The CDR3 is 14 residues long. Germline assignment: CDR1 DFQATT and CDR2 SNEGSKA (reference sequence).